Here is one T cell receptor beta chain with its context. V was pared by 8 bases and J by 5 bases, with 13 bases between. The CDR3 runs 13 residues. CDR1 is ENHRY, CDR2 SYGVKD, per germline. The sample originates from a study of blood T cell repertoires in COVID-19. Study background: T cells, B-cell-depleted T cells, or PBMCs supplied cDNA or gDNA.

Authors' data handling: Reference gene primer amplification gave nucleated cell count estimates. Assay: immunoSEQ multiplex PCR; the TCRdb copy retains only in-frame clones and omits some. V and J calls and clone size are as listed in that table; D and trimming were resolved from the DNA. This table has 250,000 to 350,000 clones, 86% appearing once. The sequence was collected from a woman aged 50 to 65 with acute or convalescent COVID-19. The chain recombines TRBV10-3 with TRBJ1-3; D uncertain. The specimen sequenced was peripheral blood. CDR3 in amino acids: CAIAQETRNTIYF. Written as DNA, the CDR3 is TGTGCCATCGCCCAGGAAACACGAAACACCATATATTTT.